The rows below give T cell receptor beta chains drawn from one sample of a study of T-cell memory formation after mild COVID-19. TCRdb analysed the 5' RACE reads with MiXCR anew, one entry per CDR3 protein. The table lists approximately 200,000 distinct CDR3 sequences, under 20% of them singletons, with 2% to 2.5% in the top ten. Sample: PBMCs or a T cell subset sorted from them (not recorded which). These TCRs come from an adult woman who had mild COVID-19 (a few samples of this study predate the infection). Cell type and time point are not known. CDR3s include the opening cysteine and the closing phenylalanine or tryptophan. A D gene is named only where the DNA matches it firmly. A clone size is listed for some rows: how often the clone was seen (once, few, many), or a class if it is expanded.

v_gene	abundance	j_gene	d_gene	CDR3aa	CDR3nt
TRBV12-3/TRBV12-4	.	TRBJ2-7	.	CASTWGRVREQYF	TGTGCCAGCACCTGGGGCAGGGTAAGAGAGCAGTACTTC
TRBV2	few	TRBJ1-1	.	CASSSSTAEAFF	.
TRBV11-3	.	TRBJ2-5	TRBD1	CASSKTGGEETQYF	TGTGCCAGCAGTAAAACAGGGGGCGAAGAGACCCAGTACTTC
TRBV24-1	few	TRBJ2-1	.	CATSDLDLGEQFF	TGTGCCACCAGTGATCTCGACTTGGGTGAGCAGTTCTTC
TRBV5-1	.	TRBJ1-2	.	CASSANRGLHYGYTF	TGCGCCAGCAGCGCGAACCGGGGCCTCCACTATGGCTACACCTTC
TRBV20-1	.	TRBJ2-7	TRBD1	CSATGTVYEQYF	TGCAGTGCTACCGGGACAGTCTACGAGCAGTACTTC
TRBV27	.	TRBJ2-7	.	CASSPPTPGLAIYEQYF	TGTGCCAGCAGTCCACCGACGCCGGGACTTGCGATCTACGAGCAGTACTTC
TRBV30	.	TRBJ1-3	.	CAWSQGRSPSGNTIYF	TGTGCCTGGAGTCAGGGGCGTTCCCCCTCTGGAAACACCATATATTTT
TRBV11-2	few	TRBJ2-3	TRBD2	CASSLAPLAGTDTQYF	TGTGCCAGCAGCTTAGCCCCCTTAGCGGGGACAGATACGCAGTATTTT
TRBV7-3	many	TRBJ2-1	.	CASSSEGEQFF	TGTGCCAGCAGCTCCGAGGGTGAGCAGTTCTTC
TRBV6-2/TRBV6-3	few	TRBJ2-7	TRBD1	CASRDRGGEQYF	TGTGCCAGCAGGGACAGGGGCGGCGAGCAGTACTTC
TRBV20-1	.	TRBJ2-1	TRBD2	CSARSGRVSNEQFF	TGCAGTGCTAGAAGCGGGAGGGTAAGCAATGAGCAGTTCTTC
TRBV5-1	.	TRBJ2-2	.	CASSPNLDGTGELFF	TGCGCCAGCAGCCCTAATCTGGACGGGACCGGGGAGCTGTTTTTT
TRBV18	few	TRBJ1-6	.	CASSPRTQLYGDSPLHF	TGTGCCAGCTCACCACGCACACAACTATATGGGGATTCACCCCTCCACTTT
TRBV27	.	TRBJ2-7	TRBD2	CASSSRTSGRTPYEQYF	TGTGCCAGCAGTTCTCGGACTAGCGGGAGAACCCCCTACGAGCAGTACTTC
TRBV11-3	few	TRBJ2-5	TRBD2	CASSLSGRETQYF	TGTGCCAGCAGCTTAAGCGGGAGAGAGACCCAGTACTTC
TRBV4-1	few	TRBJ2-7	TRBD2	CASSQVAGLPSREYF	TGCGCCAGCAGCCAAGTAGCGGGACTCCCCTCGAGGGAGTACTTC
TRBV29-1	few	TRBJ2-3	.	CSVRSVAEGDTQYF	TGCAGCGTCCGTTCGGTAGCGGAAGGAGATACGCAGTATTTT
TRBV7-8	many	TRBJ2-3	.	CASSPRRSPEADTQYF	TGTGCCAGCAGCCCACGTAGGTCCCCCGAGGCAGATACGCAGTATTTT
TRBV29-1	few	TRBJ2-3	.	CSVLRADAEGAQYF	TGCAGCGTCCTTCGGGCCGATGCGGAAGGGGCGCAGTATTTT
TRBV6-1	few	TRBJ2-7	.	CASSELRPPYEQYF	TGTGCCAGCAGTGAGCTGCGACCCCCCTACGAGCAGTACTTC
TRBV12-3/TRBV12-4	few	TRBJ2-3	TRBD2	CASSARTSGRGADTQYF	TGTGCCAGCAGTGCGCGGACTAGCGGGAGAGGGGCAGATACGCAGTATTTT
TRBV10-3	few	TRBJ1-1	.	CAISSPEYGTEAFF	TGTGCCATCAGTTCGCCGGAATACGGCACTGAAGCTTTCTTT
TRBV11-3	.	TRBJ1-2	.	CASSWDGRGSYGYTF	TGTGCCAGCAGCTGGGACGGGAGGGGGTCCTATGGCTACACCTTC
TRBV24-1	.	TRBJ1-2	.	CATSDPLKGGYNYGYTF	TGTGCCACCAGTGACCCCTTGAAGGGCGGGTACAACTATGGCTACACCTTC
TRBV29-1	.	TRBJ1-1	.	CSVEDRATEAFF	TGCAGCGTTGAAGATCGTGCAACTGAAGCTTTCTTT
TRBV12-3/TRBV12-4	.	TRBJ2-2	.	CASTYRATGELFF	TGTGCCAGCACTTACAGGGCCACCGGGGAGCTGTTTTTT
TRBV9	.	TRBJ1-1	.	CASSVGVWGTEAFF	TGTGCCAGCAGCGTAGGGGTTTGGGGCACTGAAGCTTTCTTT
TRBV12-3/TRBV12-4	many	TRBJ2-1	.	CASSFREVSNEQFF	TGTGCCAGCAGTTTCCGGGAAGTGAGTAATGAGCAGTTCTTC
TRBV12-3/TRBV12-4	.	TRBJ2-3	TRBD2	CASSWSLAGRGDTQYF	TGTGCCAGCAGTTGGTCCTTAGCGGGGCGGGGGGATACGCAGTATTTT
TRBV12-3/TRBV12-4	few	TRBJ1-5	TRBD1	CASRPGQYQPQHF	TGTGCCAGCAGACCGGGACAGTATCAGCCCCAGCATTTT
TRBV5-1	.	TRBJ2-7	TRBD1	CASSTGQGLSYEQYF	TGCGCCAGCAGCACGGGACAGGGACTTTCCTACGAGCAGTACTTC
TRBV7-9	.	TRBJ1-5	.	CASSPDLNGQPQHF	TGTGCCAGCAGCCCGGACCTAAATGGTCAGCCCCAGCATTTT
TRBV6-5	once	TRBJ1-5	.	CASSYTAGVDQPQHF	TGTGCCAGCAGTTACACGGCAGGAGTGGATCAGCCCCAGCATTTT
TRBV20-1	many	TRBJ2-1	.	CSARRSGLYNEQFF	TGCAGTGCTAGACGTTCAGGATTATACAATGAGCAGTTCTTC
TRBV5-1	many	TRBJ2-1	TRBD1	CASSPAGGSYNEQFF	TGTGCCAGCAGCCCCGCAGGGGGCTCCTACAATGAGCAGTTCTTC
TRBV30	.	TRBJ2-1	.	CAWSPTFRYNEQFF	TGTGCCTGGAGTCCGACCTTTAGGTACAATGAGCAGTTCTTC
TRBV7-6	many	TRBJ2-5	.	CASSLGNQETQYF	TGTGCCAGCAGCTTAGGAAACCAAGAGACCCAGTACTTC
TRBV30	.	TRBJ2-1	.	CAWSVQISAYNEQFF	TGTGCCTGGAGTGTACAAATCTCGGCTTACAATGAGCAGTTCTTC
TRBV5-1	.	TRBJ1-2	.	CASSPIRADPNGYTF	TGCGCCAGCAGCCCAATTAGGGCAGACCCGAATGGCTACACCTTC
TRBV18	few	TRBJ1-3	.	CASSPLPTKGNTIYF	TGTGCCAGCTCACCACTCCCGACAAAAGGAAACACCATATATTTT
TRBV6-2/TRBV6-3	.	TRBJ1-5	.	CASSRTGANQPQHF	TGTGCCAGCAGCCGGACGGGGGCCAATCAGCCCCAGCATTTT
TRBV7-9	few	TRBJ1-1	.	CASSLPPGTEAFF	TGTGCCAGCAGCCTCCCCCCGGGCACTGAAGCTTTCTTT
TRBV2	few	TRBJ2-7	TRBD1	CASSGLGTGSYEQYF	TGTGCCAGCAGTGGCTTAGGGACAGGGAGCTACGAGCAGTACTTC
TRBV20-1	.	TRBJ1-2	TRBD1	CSAPGQGYYGYTF	TGCAGTGCTCCCGGACAGGGGTACTATGGCTACACCTTC
TRBV6-1	few	TRBJ1-4	.	CASSDRRINEKLFF	TGTGCCAGCAGTGATAGGAGGATTAATGAAAAACTGTTTTTT
TRBV7-3	many	TRBJ2-1	.	CASSPRGGRWNEQFF	TGTGCCAGCAGCCCAAGGGGGGGGAGGTGGAATGAGCAGTTCTTC
TRBV11-2	few	TRBJ2-6	TRBD2	CASSLTPREGGANVLTF	TGTGCCAGCAGCTTAACCCCACGGGAGGGTGGGGCCAACGTCCTGACTTTC
TRBV29-1	few	TRBJ2-7	TRBD2	CSALGSGGCSF	TGCAGCGCCCTAGGGTCGGGAGGTTGCAGCTTC
TRBV7-8	.	TRBJ2-3	.	CASSLEMRLVTDTQYF	TGTGCCAGCAGCTTAGAAATGAGACTGGTCACAGATACGCAGTATTTT
TRBV18	many	TRBJ2-5	.	CASSGGLETQYF	TGTGCCAGCTCAGGCGGTTTAGAGACCCAGTACTTC
TRBV12-3/TRBV12-4	.	TRBJ1-5	.	CASSLGTAGVNQPQHF	TGTGCCAGCAGTTTAGGTACCGCAGGGGTCAATCAGCCCCAGCATTTT
TRBV20-1	many	TRBJ2-7	TRBD1	CSARAKIPRDRGDEQYF	TGCAGTGCTAGAGCAAAAATCCCCCGGGACAGGGGTGACGAGCAGTACTTC